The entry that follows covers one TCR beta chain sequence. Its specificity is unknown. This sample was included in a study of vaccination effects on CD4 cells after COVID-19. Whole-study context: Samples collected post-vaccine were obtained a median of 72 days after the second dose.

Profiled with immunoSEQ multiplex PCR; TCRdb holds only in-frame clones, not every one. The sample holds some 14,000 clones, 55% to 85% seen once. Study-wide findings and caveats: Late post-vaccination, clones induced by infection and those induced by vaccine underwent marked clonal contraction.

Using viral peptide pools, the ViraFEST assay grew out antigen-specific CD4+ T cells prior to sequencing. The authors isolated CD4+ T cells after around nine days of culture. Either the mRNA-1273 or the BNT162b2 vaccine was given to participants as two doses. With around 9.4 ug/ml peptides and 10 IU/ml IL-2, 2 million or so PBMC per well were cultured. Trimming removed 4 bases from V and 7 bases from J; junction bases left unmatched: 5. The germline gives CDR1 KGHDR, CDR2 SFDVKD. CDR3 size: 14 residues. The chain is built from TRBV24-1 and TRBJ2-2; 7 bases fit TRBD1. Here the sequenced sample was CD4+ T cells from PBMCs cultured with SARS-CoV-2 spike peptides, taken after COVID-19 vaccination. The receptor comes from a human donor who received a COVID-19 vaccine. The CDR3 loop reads CATSDTGTVGELFF. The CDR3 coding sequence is TGTGCCACCAGTGACACCGGGACAGTCGGGGAGCTGTTTTTT.